What follows describes a single T cell receptor beta chain. The clone's antigen remains unknown. Base quality data are lacking; no much larger clone is found one base away. Each clonotype received, on average, approximately 9.9x coverage in deep resolution sequencing performed on a MiSeq, where the target depth lay between 1 in 1 million and 1 in 200,000 T cells. The immunoSEQ hsTCRB Kit was used to generate the TCR beta libraries. In the source study's methods: The data were analyzed with ImmunoSEQ Analyzer and ImmunoSEQ Data Assistant, and V, D and J gene assignments followed IMGT definitions. Clonality, which ranges from 0 to 1, was calculated by subtracting the normalized Shannon entropy of productive rearrangement frequencies from one. Only overrepresented clonotypes making up at least 0.05% of the repertoire of each patient were included in the public clonotype analysis. Roughly 12 age-matched healthy donor repertoires from immuneACCESS were used as controls for clonality. In TCRdb, the immuneACCESS table is reduced to in-frame sequences with V and J assigned. These tables do not hold every clone; where another copy was compared, an unresolved V gene accounts for under half, and the others remain unexplained. From that table come the V and J calls and clone size; the DNA was used to work out D and trimming. The sample records over 95,000 clones, 58% of which are singletons. The ten most abundant clones make up 37% of the sample.

V is reduced by 0 bases and J by 5 bases, leaving a spacing of 8 bases between them. The CDR3 covers 13 residues, taking in both the cysteine and the phenylalanine. Solely the CDR3 DNA is kept, with 39 bases framed from the first base. The germline V gene sets CDR1 to SGHRS and CDR2 to YFSETQ. The data originate from a study of cytotoxic CD8 clonotypes in ibrutinib-treated CLL (dated by TCRdb to 2020 to 2022). Regarding the research as a whole: In this cohort, 15 or so patients were treatment-naive and approximately ten were relapsed/refractory, while under 18 had unmutated IGHV. Cryopreserved peripheral blood mononuclear cells were obtained prior to treatment, at the time of response, and at either disease progression or sustained remission. On average, each sample yielded 255,043 productive templates and 85,000 to 95,000 productive rearrangements. Response samples were taken after a median of 12 months on treatment, ranging from roughly 6 to 36 months. Patients were still on ibrutinib when every remission and progressive disease sample was collected. Of the approximately 87 participants in the trial, roughly 26 had longitudinal samples available. Responses were partial in approximately 24 patients and complete in 2; after median roughly 69 months follow-up, roughly 14 stayed in remission and 12 progressed. Study-wide conclusions, independent of this receptor: Public clonotypes were rare and either shrank or stayed stable during treatment, and the rise in clonality at ibrutinib response reflected expansion of private clonotypes. Sampling times were not matched between sustained-remission and progressing patients, and lymph node repertoires were not studied. Clonality rose at ibrutinib response, remained stable during sustained remission, and dropped back toward baseline at progression. Baseline clonality was found to be higher than that of age-matched healthy donors and was strongly correlated with circulating CD8+ T-cell counts.

This specimen's time point label, per the study, means: roughly 23 months on ibrutinib. For TCR beta library preparation, around 2 micrograms of genomic DNA were isolated from cryopreserved PBMCs. Longitudinal blood samples from CLL patients on ibrutinib monotherapy underwent high-throughput TCR beta sequencing. The patients were enrolled in a single-center, open-label phase 2 trial of ibrutinib monotherapy. This specimen was PBMCs, taken after 24 months of ibrutinib treatment. The chain uses TRBV5-1 and TRBJ2-5, with the D segment identity uncertain. The sequence was obtained from a human donor with chronic lymphocytic leukemia. The CDR3 region has the sequence CASSLERVETQYF. The nucleotides read TGCGCCAGCAGCTTGGAACGGGTGGAGACCCAGTACTTC.